The 32 T cell receptor beta chains given below trace back to one sample, sequenced in a study of cytomegalovirus exposure and HLA in healthy donors. 60 Vbeta and 13 Jbeta primers were used in PCR. The method was immunoSEQ multiplex PCR; TCRdb's version includes in-frame clones alone and lacks a portion of them. The sample records around 300,000 clones, 80% to 90% being singletons. Sequencing was done on a sample of PBMCs. The receptors here all came from a young woman in good health and CMV-seronegative.

The rearrangement uses TRBV6-5 and TRBJ2-7; a weak D match, TRBD2 (6 bases). The CDR3 is 14 amino acids. Trimming shortened V by 3 bases and J by 1 base, and 10 bases separated the two germline ends. Germline values: CDR1 MNHEY, CDR2 SVGAGI. CDR3 protein: CASSYRGYSYEQYF. In DNA form, the CDR3 reads TGTGCCAGCAGTTATCGGGGGTATTCCTACGAGCAGTACTTC.

The chain employs TRBV11-2 and TRBJ2-1; D remains unclear. Looked up from germline, CDR1 is SGHAT and CDR2 is FQNNGV. This CDR3 spans 13 amino acids. V lost 2 bases, J lost 6 bases, and 8 bases lay in between. In nucleotides, the CDR3 is TGTGCCAGCAGCTTATGGAGTTTCAATGAGCAGTTCTTC. Its translation is CASSLWSFNEQFF.

The chain combines TRBV19 with TRBJ2-7; perhaps TRBD1 as D (6 bases). Looked up from germline, CDR1 is LNHDA and CDR2 is SQIVND (reference sequence). CDR3 size: 14 residues. The germline V and J ends were trimmed by 5 bases and 1 base, with 12 bases remaining between them. The CDR3 region is CASSRGRGSYEQYF. The DNA for the CDR3 is TGTGCCAGTAGTCGGGGCAGGGGATCCTACGAGCAGTACTTC.

The rearrangement joins TRBV2 to TRBJ1-5; D remains unclear. CDR1 SNHLY and CDR2 FYNNEI come from the germline V gene. Trimming left V 4 bases short and J 7 bases short, with 14 bases between. There are 14 residues in the CDR3. CDR3 in amino acids: CASSGERVRQPQHF. The CDR3 bases are TGTGCCAGCAGTGGGGAGAGGGTCCGACAGCCCCAGCATTTT.

The table lists this clone with a count of one. The gene calls are TRBV13 and TRBJ1-2; TRBD1 matches at 7 bases. This CDR3 region has 17 residues. From germline, CDR1 is PRHDT and CDR2 FYEKMQ (reference sequence). Trimming took 4 bases from V and 0 from J; bases not matched to a gene: 11. The CDR3: CASSSGGGTNPNYGYTF. CDR3 sequence (DNA): TGTGCCAGCAGCTCGGGAGGGGGCACAAACCCTAACTATGGCTACACCTTC.

The rearrangement joins TRBV6-5 to TRBJ1-1; 7 bases line up with TRBD1. The germline gives CDR1 MNHEY, CDR2 SVGAGI. The CDR3 extends over 14 amino acids. The J segment lost 5 bases and the V segment lost 5 bases, leaving 8 bases of the junction unmatched. The CDR3 region has the DNA TGTGCCAGCAGTGCACAGGGGTGGGAAACTGAAGCTTTCTTT. It specifies CASSAQGWETEAFF.

The V call is TRBV20-1, the J call TRBJ2-1; no firm D call. The V end lost 3 bases, the J end lost 9 bases, and 9 bases lay between the germline ends. Germline-derived CDR1 and CDR2 are DFQATT and SNEGSKA (reference sequence). This CDR3 region has 11 residues. In DNA form, the CDR3 reads TGCAGTGCTAGGTATCTCGTTGAGCAGTTCTTC. Residues: CSARYLVEQFF.

The chain links TRBV18 to TRBJ1-2; 9 nucleotides agree with TRBD1. After removal of 3 bases from V and 5 bases from J, the junction contained 10 bases not matched to a gene. Per germline, CDR1 KGHSH and CDR2 LQKENI. The CDR3 is made up of 16 amino acids. The CDR3 DNA sequence: TGTGCCAGCTCACCTAGCCCACAGGGGGCGGAATATGGCTACACCTTC. The encoded protein is CASSPSPQGAEYGYTF.

This chain links TRBV5-6 with TRBJ2-3; 10 bases match TRBD2. The germline CDR1 and CDR2 sequences are SGHDT and YYEEEE. The length of the CDR3 is 16 residues. Trimming cost V 2 bases and J 5 bases; bases outside gene matches: 8. CDR3 residues: CASSFFERGGEDTQYF. In DNA, the CDR3 is TGTGCCAGCAGCTTCTTCGAGCGGGGGGGCGAAGATACGCAGTATTTT.

V and J are TRBV2 and TRBJ2-3; TRBD2 aligns across 10 bases. From germline, CDR1 is SNHLY and CDR2 FYNNEI. CDR3 size: 17 residues. J gave up 2 bases and V 3 bases, and 8 bases lay outside the gene matches. This CDR3 reads CASSDARLAGPTDTQYF. CDR3 coding DNA: TGTGCCAGCAGTGACGCCAGACTAGCGGGCCCCACAGATACGCAGTATTTT.

The chain carries TRBV7-8 and TRBJ2-1; 11 bases map to TRBD1. The germline V gene encodes CDR1 SGHVS and CDR2 FQNEAQ. The CDR3 is made up of 17 amino acids. The V segment lost 5 bases and the J segment 6 bases; nucleotides outside the gene matches: 12. CDR3 loop: CASSPLLGQGGPNEQFF. CDR3 in DNA: TGTGCCAGCAGCCCACTCCTGGGACAGGGGGGTCCCAATGAGCAGTTCTTC.

The V gene is TRBV19, the J gene TRBJ2-2; no clear D. V was shortened by 3 bases and J by 5 bases, with 7 bases between the two germline ends. From germline, CDR1 is LNHDA and CDR2 SQIVND (reference sequence). The CDR3 length is 13 residues. Here the CDR3 reads CASSMPGTGELFF. CDR3 sequence (DNA): TGTGCCAGTAGTATGCCCGGGACCGGGGAGCTGTTTTTT.

This clone has only one observation. The chain couples TRBV21-1 to TRBJ2-7; the table's D call TRBD1 went unverified against the DNA. TRBV21-1 constitutes a pseudogene. The CDR3 runs 17 residues. The CDR3 spells CASSNRVLGQATYEQYF. Written as DNA, the CDR3 is TGTGCCAGCAGCAATAGGGTCTTGGGACAGGCGACCTACGAGCAGTACTTC.

CDR3 in amino acids: CASSGRAFTDTQYF. In nucleotides, the CDR3 is TGTGCCAGTTCTGGGAGAGCTTTCACAGATACGCAGTATTTT. This chain links TRBV19 with TRBJ2-3, with a possible D match to TRBD2 (5 bases). Trimming removed 8 bases at V and 2 bases at J, with 14 bases between. The length of the CDR3 is 14 residues. In germline, CDR1 is LNHDA, CDR2 SQIVND (reference sequence).

Remarks on this clone: The same CDR3 can be traced to other DNA sequences in this sample. The chain uses TRBV14 and TRBJ2-7, with D hard to call. Germline V gene data show CDR1 as SGHDN and CDR2 as FVKESK. V shed 1 base and J shed 1 base, with 8 bases lying between them. The CDR3 has 14 residues. The CDR3 protein is CASSQGGSSYEQYF. CDR3 sequence (DNA): TGTGCCAGCAGCCAAGGAGGTTCGTCCTACGAGCAGTACTTC.

The chain has TRBV11-3 and TRBJ2-5, with a tentative D call TRBD2 (7 bases). The V and J ends lost 4 bases and 2 bases respectively, with 23 bases between them. The CDR3 consists of 18 residues. Germline assignment: CDR1 SGHNT and CDR2 YENEEA. CDR3: CASSSGGSGGSFQETQYF. DNA of the CDR3: TGTGCCAGCAGCTCTGGAGGGTCGGGGGGCTCGTTTCAAGAGACCCAGTACTTC.

This sequence joins TRBV25-1 and TRBJ2-7; 11 bases fit TRBD1. Per germline, CDR1 MGHDK and CDR2 SYGVNS. Trimming cost V 7 bases and J 3 bases; bases outside gene matches: 5. This CDR3 is built from 14 residues. The CDR3 region has the DNA TGTGCCAGCACCCCGGGACAGGGGGGCTACGAGCAGTACTTC. Encoded protein: CASTPGQGGYEQYF.

This clone was seen a single time. The V and J genes are TRBV5-1 and TRBJ2-1; TRBD1 is a possible D gene (5 bases). Trimming left V 0 bases short and J 0 bases short, with 13 bases between. This CDR3 has 17 amino acids. Per the germline V gene, CDR1 is SGHRS and CDR2 is YFSETQ. The DNA of the CDR3 is TGCGCCAGCAGCTTGGGCCAGGGATCCTTCTCCTACAATGAGCAGTTCTTC. It encodes CASSLGQGSFSYNEQFF. Variable domain in full (rest from reference TRBV5-1 and TRBJ2-1): KAGVTQTPRYLIKTRGQQVTLSCSPISGHRSVSWYQQTPGQGLQFLFEYFSETQRNKGNFPGRFSGRQFSNSRSEMNVSTLELGDSALYLCASSLGQGSFSYNEQFFGPGTRLTVL.

This rearrangement joins TRBV19 to TRBJ1-2; possibly TRBD1 for D (5 bases). Trimming cost V 5 bases and J 7 bases, with 23 bases left between them. This CDR3 is built from 16 residues. Germline V lookup: CDR1 LNHDA, CDR2 SQIVND (reference sequence). CDR3 sequence: CASSSWDWGESIGYTF. The CDR3 bases are TGTGCCAGTAGTTCATGGGACTGGGGGGAAAGCATTGGCTACACCTTC.

The chain uses TRBV2 and TRBJ2-7; the D gene is possibly TRBD1 (7 bases). With 7 bases removed from V and 3 bases from J, the gap between germline ends came to 16 bases. Germline-derived CDR1 and CDR2 are SNHLY and FYNNEI. The CDR3 is made up of 14 amino acids. The DNA for the CDR3 is TGTGCCAGCATCTGGAACAGGGGAGGCTACGAGCAGTACTTC. Protein: CASIWNRGGYEQYF.

This rearrangement joins TRBV10-2 to TRBJ2-5; TRBD1 matches 7 bases. The CDR3 spans 15 residues. Trimming removed 0 bases from V and 3 bases from J; junction bases left unmatched: 4. Germline CDR1 and CDR2: WSHSY and SAAADI. The CDR3 protein is CASSESRQGKETQYF. CDR3 nucleotide sequence: TGCGCCAGCAGTGAGTCGAGACAGGGCAAAGAGACCCAGTACTTC.

The gene calls are TRBV5-1 and TRBJ1-1, with 7 positions matching TRBD1. V shed 0 bases, J shed 0 bases, and the junction held 8 bases outside the gene matches. The CDR3 loop spans 17 amino acids. Germline lookup yields CDR1 SGHRS and CDR2 YFSETQ. This chain's CDR3 is CASSLGDSLWMNTEAFF. CDR3 coding DNA: TGCGCCAGCAGCTTGGGGGACAGCCTTTGGATGAACACTGAAGCTTTCTTT.

The chain links TRBV6-4 to TRBJ2-3; 7 bases align to TRBD2. The junction had 6 bases not matched to a gene; V was cut back by 3 bases and J by 12 bases. Looked up from germline, CDR1 is MRHNA and CDR2 is SNTAGT. This CDR3 region has 12 residues. DNA for the CDR3: TGTGCCAGCAGTGATGCGGGGGTTGTCCAGTATTTT. Translating it yields CASSDAGVVQYF.

The CDR3 DNA sequence: TGTGCCAGCAACAGGGGGCCCTACGAGCAGTACTTC. Amino acid sequence: CASNRGPYEQYF. The V call is TRBV28, the J call TRBJ2-7, with 9 positions matching TRBD1. V was clipped by 7 bases and J by 2 bases; unmatched bases: 0. The CDR3 contains 12 residues. Germline CDR1 and CDR2: MDHEN and SYDVKM. Full variable domain (outside the CDR3, taken from reference TRBV28 and TRBJ2-7): DVKVTQSSRYLVKRTGEKVFLECVQDMDHENMFWYRQDPGLGLRLIYFSYDVKMKEKGDIPEGYSVSREKKERFSLILESASTNQTSMYLCASNRGPYEQYFGPGTRLTVT.

The rearrangement links TRBV6-5 to TRBJ2-5; 10 positions agree with TRBD1. V shed 6 bases and J 4 bases; nucleotides not matched to a gene: 2. CDR1 is MNHEY and CDR2 is SVGAGI in the germline V gene. The CDR3 length is 13 residues. CDR3 sequence: CASSRDRGETQYF. CDR3 nucleotide sequence: TGTGCCAGCAGCCGGGACAGGGGAGAGACCCAGTACTTC.

This chain links TRBV10-3 with TRBJ1-1; D may be TRBD1 (6 bases). Trimming removed 6 bases from V and 0 bases from J, with 20 bases in between. CDR1 is ENHRY and CDR2 is SYGVKD in the germline V gene. The CDR3 covers 17 residues. This CDR3 reads CAISIKTPDSLNTEAFF. The CDR3 DNA reads TGTGCCATCAGCATTAAAACGCCGGACAGTCTGAACACTGAAGCTTTCTTT.

The CDR3 DNA is TGTGCCAGCAGTTACGGGGAGCAGCGCCGGGATGGCTACACCTTC. This encodes CASSYGEQRRDGYTF. J is TRBJ1-2 and V is TRBV6-5; D unresolved. The V gene lost 2 bases and the J gene lost 6 bases, with 16 bases spanning the gap. CDR3 size: 15 residues. The germline gives CDR1 MNHEY, CDR2 SVGAGI.

The chain is built from TRBV6-6 and TRBJ2-1; D ambiguous. V lost 2 bases and J lost 9, with 8 bases in between. Germline lookup yields CDR1 MNHNY and CDR2 SVGAGI (reference sequence). The CDR3 runs 12 residues. The CDR3 reads CASSYPRTEQFF. CDR3 sequence (DNA): TGTGCCAGCAGTTACCCTAGAACTGAGCAGTTCTTC.

The rearrangement links TRBV29-1 to TRBJ2-3; 16 bases align to TRBD2. CDR1 and CDR2 from the germline V gene are SQVTM and ANQGSEA. This CDR3 region has 15 residues. Trimming removed 4 bases from V and 4 bases from J; junction bases left unmatched: 2. The CDR3, as DNA: TGCAGCGTTGTGGGACTAGCGGGGGGGCCAGATACGCAGTATTTT. It translates to CSVVGLAGGPDTQYF.

This rearrangement joins TRBV15 to TRBJ1-2, with 8 positions matching TRBD1. The V and J ends lost 2 bases and 0 bases, in that order; junction bases with no gene match: 5. Germline assignment: CDR1 LNHNV and CDR2 YYDKDF (reference sequence). This CDR3 spans 16 amino acids. Written as DNA, the CDR3 is TGTGCCACCAGCAGATCCGGGACAGGCTCTAACTATGGCTACACCTTC. Translated, it gives CATSRSGTGSNYGYTF.

The chain carries TRBV5-6 and TRBJ2-1; D call uncertain. This CDR3 has 13 residues. Trimming removed 7 bases at V and 5 bases at J, with 13 bases between. CDR1 is SGHDT and CDR2 is YYEEEE in the germline V gene. CDR3 protein: CASRFFHHNEQFF. CDR3 sequence (DNA): TGTGCCAGCCGGTTCTTCCACCACAATGAGCAGTTCTTC.

J is TRBJ1-2 and V is TRBV18; D is unresolved. The CDR3 is 14 residues long. With 3 bases removed from V and 6 bases from J, the gap between germline ends came to 14 bases. The germline CDR1 and CDR2 sequences are KGHSH and LQKENI. Here the CDR3 reads CASSPKPGPDGYTF. The CDR3 DNA follows: TGTGCCAGCTCACCTAAACCGGGTCCTGATGGCTACACCTTC.